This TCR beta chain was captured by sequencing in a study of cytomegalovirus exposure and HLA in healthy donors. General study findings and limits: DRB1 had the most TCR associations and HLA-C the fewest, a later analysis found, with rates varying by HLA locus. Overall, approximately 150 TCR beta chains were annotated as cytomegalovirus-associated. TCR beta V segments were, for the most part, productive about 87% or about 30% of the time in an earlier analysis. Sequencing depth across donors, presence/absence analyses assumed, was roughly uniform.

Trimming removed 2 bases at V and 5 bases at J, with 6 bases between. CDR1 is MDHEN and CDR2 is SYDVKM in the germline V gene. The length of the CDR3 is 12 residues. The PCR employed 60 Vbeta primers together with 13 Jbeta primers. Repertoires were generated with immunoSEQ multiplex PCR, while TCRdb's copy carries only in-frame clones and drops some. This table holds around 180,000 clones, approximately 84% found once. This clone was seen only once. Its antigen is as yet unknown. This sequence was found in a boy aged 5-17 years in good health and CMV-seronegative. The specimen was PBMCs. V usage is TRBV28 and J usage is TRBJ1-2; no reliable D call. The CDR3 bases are TGTGCCAGCAGTTTACCCGGGTATGGCTACACCTTC. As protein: CASSLPGYGYTF.